The 9 T cell receptor beta chains listed next were all sequenced from one sample in a study of blood T cell repertoires in COVID-19. The table came from immunoSEQ multiplex PCR; TCRdb's copy has only in-frame clones and leaves some out. The repertoire holds roughly 190,000 clones, around 90% seen once, with about 22% in the top ten. The material sequenced was peripheral blood. The receptors here all came from a man aged 60 to 69 with active or convalescent COVID-19.

This clone has a handful of counts. The V call is TRBV11-1, the J call TRBJ2-6; tentatively, D is TRBD1 (6 bases). V gave up 3 bases and J gave up 1 base, with 7 bases separating them. The CDR3 runs to 15 residues. CDR1 SGHAT and CDR2 FQDESV come from the germline V gene (reference sequence). CDR3 in DNA: TGTGCCAGCAGCTTCGACAGGTCTGGGGCCAACGTCCTGACTTTC. It encodes CASSFDRSGANVLTF.

CDR3: CASSPTSGSFFGYTF. Here the CDR3 DNA reads TGTGCCAGCAGCCCAACAAGTGGTTCATTTTTTGGCTACACCTTC. The J gene is TRBJ1-2, the V gene TRBV5-4; D remains ambiguous. This CDR3 contains 15 residues. The germline CDR1 and CDR2 sequences are SGHNT and YYREEE (reference sequence). The V gene lost 4 bases and the J gene lost 7 bases, with 20 bases spanning the gap.

The genes are TRBV6-2 or TRBV6-3 and TRBJ2-3; 10 bases are shared with TRBD1. CDR3 size: 15 residues. With 6 bases clipped from V and 0 bases from J, the junction kept 3 bases outside the gene matches. Germline loops: CDR1 MNHEY, CDR2 SVGEGT. The CDR3 sequence is CASSQGQGSTDTQYF. Written as DNA, the CDR3 is TGTGCCAGCAGCCAGGGACAGGGGAGCACAGATACGCAGTATTTT.

In DNA form, the CDR3 reads TGTGCCAGCAGCCGGACAGGGGAAGCTTTCTTT. It is translated as CASSRTGEAFF. The rearrangement uses TRBV3-1 (or the pseudogene TRBV3-2) and TRBJ1-1; TRBD1 matches 8 bases. The CDR3 has 11 amino acids. CDR1 and CDR2 from the germline V gene are LGHDT and YNNKEL (reference sequence). V was pared by 4 bases and J by 8 bases, with 0 bases of the junction left unmatched.

This clone came up a few times. V is TRBV12-3 or TRBV12-4 and J is TRBJ2-1, with 8 bases identical to TRBD2. V was clipped by 3 bases and J by 8 bases; unmatched bases: 3. The CDR3 runs 13 residues. The CDR3 region is CASSFLRGDEQFF. DNA of the CDR3: TGTGCCAGCAGTTTTTTGCGGGGGGATGAGCAGTTCTTC.

The CDR3 DNA follows: TGTGCCAGCAGCTCCTACGCACTAGCGGGGGTTAGGGGTGGTAAGTTCTTC. Protein sequence: CASSSYALAGVRGGKFF. This sequence joins TRBV7-2 and TRBJ2-1; 11 bases line up with TRBD2. V was clipped by 4 bases and J by 14 bases; unmatched bases: 19. The CDR3 length is 17 residues. Germline-derived CDR1 and CDR2 are SGHTA and FQGNSA.

The chain combines TRBV6-5 with TRBJ1-5; 7 nucleotides line up with TRBD1. The CDR3 runs to 14 residues. Germline V lookup: CDR1 MNHEY, CDR2 SVGAGI. Losses at the gene ends were 4 bases for V and 7 bases for J; bases not matched to a gene: 7. CDR3 sequence: CASSSSGGEQPQHF. The CDR3 DNA follows: TGTGCCAGCAGTTCTTCAGGGGGTGAGCAGCCCCAGCATTTT.

This sequence joins TRBV24-1 and TRBJ2-3; TRBD2 is a possible D gene (6 bases). Germline V lookup: CDR1 KGHDR, CDR2 SFDVKD. CDR3 length: 14 amino acids. V was trimmed by 3 bases and J by 4 bases, leaving 10 bases between them. CDR3 sequence (DNA): TGTGCCACCAGTGATACGACTAGGGCAGATACGCAGTATTTT. This gives the protein CATSDTTRADTQYF.

This chain uses TRBV6-2 or TRBV6-3 with TRBJ1-5, with D tentatively TRBD1 (6 bases). Germline V CDR1 and CDR2: MNHEY, SVGEGT. The CDR3 totals 18 residues. Trimming pared 2 bases from V and 0 bases from J, leaving 17 bases between. The CDR3 region has the DNA TGTGCCAGCAGTTACGCCGTCGAGCGCAGGGGTAGCAATCAGCCCCAGCATTTT. Translated: CASSYAVERRGSNQPQHF.